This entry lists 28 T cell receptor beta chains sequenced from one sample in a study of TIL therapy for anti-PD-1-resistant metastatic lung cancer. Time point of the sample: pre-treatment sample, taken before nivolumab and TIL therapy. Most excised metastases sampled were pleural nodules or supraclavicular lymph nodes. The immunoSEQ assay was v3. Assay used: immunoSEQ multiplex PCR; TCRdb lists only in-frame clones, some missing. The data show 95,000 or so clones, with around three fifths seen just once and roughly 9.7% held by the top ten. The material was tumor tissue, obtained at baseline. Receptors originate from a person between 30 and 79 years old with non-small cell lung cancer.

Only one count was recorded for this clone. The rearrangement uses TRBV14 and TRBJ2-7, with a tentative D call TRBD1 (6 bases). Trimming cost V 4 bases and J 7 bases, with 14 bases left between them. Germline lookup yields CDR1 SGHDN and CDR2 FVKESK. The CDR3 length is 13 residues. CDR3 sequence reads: CASSPTYTGEQYF. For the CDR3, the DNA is TGTGCCAGCAGCCCGACGTACACAGGGGAGCAGTACTTC.

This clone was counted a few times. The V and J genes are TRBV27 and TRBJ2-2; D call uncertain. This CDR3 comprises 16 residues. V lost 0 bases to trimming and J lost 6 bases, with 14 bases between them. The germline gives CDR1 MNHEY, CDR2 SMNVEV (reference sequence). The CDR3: CASSLSVGPGAGELFF. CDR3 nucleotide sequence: TGTGCCAGCAGTTTATCAGTAGGGCCGGGCGCCGGGGAGCTGTTTTTT.

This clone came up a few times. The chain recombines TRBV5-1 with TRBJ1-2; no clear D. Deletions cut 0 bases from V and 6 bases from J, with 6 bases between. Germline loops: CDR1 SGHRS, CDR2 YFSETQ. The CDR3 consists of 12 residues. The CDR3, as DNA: TGCGCCAGCAGCTTGGGAGGAAATGGCTACACCTTC. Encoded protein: CASSLGGNGYTF.

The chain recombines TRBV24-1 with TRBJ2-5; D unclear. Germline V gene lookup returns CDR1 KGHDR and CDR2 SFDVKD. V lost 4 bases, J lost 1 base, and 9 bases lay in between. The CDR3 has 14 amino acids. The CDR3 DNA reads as TGTGCCACCAGTGAAGGATCAGCCCAAGAGACCCAGTACTTC. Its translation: CATSEGSAQETQYF.

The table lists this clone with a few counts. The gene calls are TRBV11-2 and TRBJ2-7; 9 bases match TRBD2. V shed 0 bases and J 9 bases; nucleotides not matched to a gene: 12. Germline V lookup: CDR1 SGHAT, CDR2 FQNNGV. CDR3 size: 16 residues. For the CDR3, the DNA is TGTGCCAGCAGCTTAGAATTTTCGAGCGGGAGGTCCTGGCAGTACTTC. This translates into CASSLEFSSGRSWQYF. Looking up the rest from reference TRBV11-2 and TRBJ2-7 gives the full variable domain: EAGVAQSPRYKIIEKRQSVAFWCNPISGHATLYWYQQILGQGPKLLIQFQNNGVVDDSQLPKDRFSAERLKGVDSTLKIQPAKLEDSAVYLCASSLEFSSGRSWQYFGPGTRLTVT.

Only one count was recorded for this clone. The CDR3 nucleotides read TGTGCCAGCAGCGTAGGGGCTACAGGCGTCCATGAGCAGTTCTTC. Translated, it gives CASSVGATGVHEQFF. The gene calls are TRBV9 and TRBJ2-1, with D possibly TRBD1 on 5 matching bases. Germline CDR1 reads SGDLS; CDR2 reads YYNGEE. The CDR3 has 15 amino acids. V lost 0 bases, J lost 8 bases, and 15 bases lay in between.

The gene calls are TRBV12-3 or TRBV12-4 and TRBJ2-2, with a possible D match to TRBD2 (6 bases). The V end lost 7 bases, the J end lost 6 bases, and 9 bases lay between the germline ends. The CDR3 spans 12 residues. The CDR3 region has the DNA TGTGCCAGCAACCGGGGGTCCGGGGAGCTGTTTTTT. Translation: CASNRGSGELFF.

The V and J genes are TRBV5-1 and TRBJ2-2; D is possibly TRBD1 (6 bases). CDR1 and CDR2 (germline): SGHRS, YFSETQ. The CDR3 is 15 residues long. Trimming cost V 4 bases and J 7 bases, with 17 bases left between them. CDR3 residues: CASSPRQDGLGELFF. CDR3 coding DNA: TGCGCCAGCAGCCCCAGACAGGACGGGCTCGGGGAGCTGTTTTTT.

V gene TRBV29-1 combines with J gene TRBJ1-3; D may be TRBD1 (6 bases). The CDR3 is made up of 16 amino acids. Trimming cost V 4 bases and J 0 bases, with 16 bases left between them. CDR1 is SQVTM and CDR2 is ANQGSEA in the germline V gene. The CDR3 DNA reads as TGCAGCGTTGTTAGTCCGGGACATAGCTCTGGAAACACCATATATTTT. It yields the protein CSVVSPGHSSGNTIYF.

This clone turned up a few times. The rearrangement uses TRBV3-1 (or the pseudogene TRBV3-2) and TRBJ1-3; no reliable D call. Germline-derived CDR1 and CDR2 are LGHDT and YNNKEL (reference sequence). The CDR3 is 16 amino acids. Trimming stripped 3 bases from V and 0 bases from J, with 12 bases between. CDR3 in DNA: TGTGCCAGCAGCCATTTCTTACTGGGCTCTGGAAACACCATATATTTT. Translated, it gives CASSHFLLGSGNTIYF.

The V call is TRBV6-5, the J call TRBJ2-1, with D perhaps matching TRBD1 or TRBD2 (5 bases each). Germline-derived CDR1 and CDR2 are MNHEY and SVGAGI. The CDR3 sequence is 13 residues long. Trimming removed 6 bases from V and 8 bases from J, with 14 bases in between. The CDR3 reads CASRWVGDHEQFF. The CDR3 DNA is TGTGCCAGCAGGTGGGTGGGGGATCATGAGCAGTTCTTC.

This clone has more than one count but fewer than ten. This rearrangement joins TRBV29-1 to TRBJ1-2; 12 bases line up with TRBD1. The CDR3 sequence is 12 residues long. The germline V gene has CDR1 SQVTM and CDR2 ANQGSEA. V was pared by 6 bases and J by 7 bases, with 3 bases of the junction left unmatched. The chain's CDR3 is CSVGDRGLGYTF. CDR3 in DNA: TGCAGCGTGGGGGACAGGGGGCTTGGCTACACCTTC.

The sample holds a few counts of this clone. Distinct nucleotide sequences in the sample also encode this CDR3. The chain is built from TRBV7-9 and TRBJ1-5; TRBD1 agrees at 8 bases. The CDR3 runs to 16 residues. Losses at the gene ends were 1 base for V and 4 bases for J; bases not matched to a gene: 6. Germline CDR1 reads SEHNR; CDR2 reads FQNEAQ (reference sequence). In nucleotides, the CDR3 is TGTGCCAGCAGCTTAGATGGGACAGGTTTAAATCAGCCCCAGCATTTT. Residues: CASSLDGTGLNQPQHF.

The CDR3 protein is CATSRRTGGRETQYF. The DNA of the CDR3 is TGTGCCACCAGCAGGAGGACAGGGGGCCGAGAGACCCAGTACTTC. The chain carries TRBV15 and TRBJ2-5; 11 bases align to TRBD1. CDR1 is LNHNV, CDR2 YYDKDF, per germline (reference sequence). The CDR3 loop spans 15 amino acids. Unmatched junction bases numbered 4, after V lost 3 bases and J lost 4 bases.

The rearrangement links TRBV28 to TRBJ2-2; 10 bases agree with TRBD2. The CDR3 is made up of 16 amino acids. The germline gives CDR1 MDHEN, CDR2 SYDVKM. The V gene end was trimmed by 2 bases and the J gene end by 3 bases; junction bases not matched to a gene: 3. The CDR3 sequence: CASSLTLAGHTGELFF. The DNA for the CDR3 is TGTGCCAGCAGTTTAACACTAGCGGGACACACCGGGGAGCTGTTTTTT. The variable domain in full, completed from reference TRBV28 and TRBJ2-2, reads DVKVTQSSRYLVKRTGEKVFLECVQDMDHENMFWYRQDPGLGLRLIYFSYDVKMKEKGDIPEGYSVSREKKERFSLILESASTNQTSMYLCASSLTLAGHTGELFFGEGSRLTVL.

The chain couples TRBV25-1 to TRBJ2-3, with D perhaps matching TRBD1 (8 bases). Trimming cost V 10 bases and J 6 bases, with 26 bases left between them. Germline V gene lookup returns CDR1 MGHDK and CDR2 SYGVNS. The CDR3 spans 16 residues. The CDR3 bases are TGTGCCACCCATAGGGGACACAGGGGGAGGGTGGATACGCAGTATTTT. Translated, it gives CATHRGHRGRVDTQYF.

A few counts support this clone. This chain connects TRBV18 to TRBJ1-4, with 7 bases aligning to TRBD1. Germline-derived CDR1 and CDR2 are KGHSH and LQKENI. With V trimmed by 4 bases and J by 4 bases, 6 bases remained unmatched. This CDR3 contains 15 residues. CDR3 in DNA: TGTGCCAGCTCACTCGACAGGGCTCATAATGAAAAACTGTTTTTT. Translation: CASSLDRAHNEKLFF.

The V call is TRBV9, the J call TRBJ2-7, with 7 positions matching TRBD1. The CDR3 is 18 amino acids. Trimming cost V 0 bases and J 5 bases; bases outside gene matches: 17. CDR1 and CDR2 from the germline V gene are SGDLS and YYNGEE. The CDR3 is CASSVGGYWDSLAHEQYF. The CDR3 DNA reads TGTGCCAGCAGCGTAGGAGGGTATTGGGACAGTCTAGCCCACGAGCAGTACTTC.

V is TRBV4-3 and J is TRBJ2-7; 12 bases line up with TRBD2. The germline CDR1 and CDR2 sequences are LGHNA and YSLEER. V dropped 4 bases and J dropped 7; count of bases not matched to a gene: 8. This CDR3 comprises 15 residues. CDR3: CASSLLAGGMGEQYF. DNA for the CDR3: TGCGCCAGCAGCCTCCTAGCGGGAGGGATGGGTGAGCAGTACTTC.

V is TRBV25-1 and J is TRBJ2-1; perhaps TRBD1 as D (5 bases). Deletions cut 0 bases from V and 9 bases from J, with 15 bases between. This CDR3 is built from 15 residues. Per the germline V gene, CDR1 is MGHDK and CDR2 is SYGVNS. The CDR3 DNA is TGTGCCAGCAGTGAATATACGGCCAGGGCAGCTGAGCAGTTCTTC. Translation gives CASSEYTARAAEQFF.

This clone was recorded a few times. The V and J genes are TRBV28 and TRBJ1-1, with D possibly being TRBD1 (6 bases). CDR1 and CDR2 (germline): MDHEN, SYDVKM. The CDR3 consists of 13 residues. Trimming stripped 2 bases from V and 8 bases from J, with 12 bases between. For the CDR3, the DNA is TGTGCCAGCAGTTTAAATTTACAGGGCGAAGCTTTCTTT. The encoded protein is CASSLNLQGEAFF.

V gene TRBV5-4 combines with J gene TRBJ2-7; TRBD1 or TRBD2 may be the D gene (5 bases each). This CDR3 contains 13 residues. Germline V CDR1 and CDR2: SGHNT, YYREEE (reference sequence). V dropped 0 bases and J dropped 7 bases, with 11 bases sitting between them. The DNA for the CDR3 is TGTGCCAGCAGCTTGGGACCCTGGGGGGAGCAGTACTTC. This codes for CASSLGPWGEQYF.

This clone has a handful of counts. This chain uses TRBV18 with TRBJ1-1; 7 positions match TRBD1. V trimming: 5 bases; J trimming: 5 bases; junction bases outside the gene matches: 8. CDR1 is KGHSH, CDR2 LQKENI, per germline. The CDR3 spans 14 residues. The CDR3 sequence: CASSVARGETEAFF. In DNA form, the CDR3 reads TGTGCCAGCTCAGTTGCCAGGGGGGAAACTGAAGCTTTCTTT.

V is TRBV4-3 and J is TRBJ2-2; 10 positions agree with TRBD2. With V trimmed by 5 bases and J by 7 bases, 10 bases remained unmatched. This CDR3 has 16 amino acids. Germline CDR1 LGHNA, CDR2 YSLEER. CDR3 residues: CASSTGTSVLVGELFF. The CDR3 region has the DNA TGCGCCAGCAGCACCGGGACTAGCGTTTTGGTCGGGGAGCTGTTTTTT.

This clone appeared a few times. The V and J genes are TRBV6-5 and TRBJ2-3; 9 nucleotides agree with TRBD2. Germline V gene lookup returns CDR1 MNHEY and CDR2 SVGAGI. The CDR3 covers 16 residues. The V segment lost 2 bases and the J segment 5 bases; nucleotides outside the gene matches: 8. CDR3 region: CASSYRGLAGRDTQYF. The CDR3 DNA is TGTGCCAGCAGTTACCGTGGTCTAGCGGGGAGAGATACGCAGTATTTT.

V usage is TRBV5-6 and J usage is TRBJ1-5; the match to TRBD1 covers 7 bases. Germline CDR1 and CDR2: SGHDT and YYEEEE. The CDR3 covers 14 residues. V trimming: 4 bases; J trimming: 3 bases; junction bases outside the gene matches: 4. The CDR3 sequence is CASSSRGINQPQHF. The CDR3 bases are TGTGCCAGCAGCAGCAGGGGGATCAATCAGCCCCAGCATTTT.

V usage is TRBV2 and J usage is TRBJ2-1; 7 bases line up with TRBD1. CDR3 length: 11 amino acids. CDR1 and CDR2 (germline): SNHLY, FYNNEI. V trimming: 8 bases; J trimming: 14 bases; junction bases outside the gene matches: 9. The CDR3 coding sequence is TGTGCCAGCCGACAGGGCGGAGGAAAGTTCTTC. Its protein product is CASRQGGGKFF.

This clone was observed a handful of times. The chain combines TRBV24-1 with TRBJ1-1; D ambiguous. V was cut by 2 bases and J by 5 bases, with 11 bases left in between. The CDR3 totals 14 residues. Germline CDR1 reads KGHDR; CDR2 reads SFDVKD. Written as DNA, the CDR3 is TGTGCCACCAGTGATTCTGGGAAGTCGACTGAAGCTTTCTTT. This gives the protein CATSDSGKSTEAFF.